This T cell receptor (beta chain) was identified in a study of cytomegalovirus exposure and HLA in healthy donors. Study at large: Among about 179 million T cells, an earlier analysis found 117 million unique TCR beta sequences. Study outcomes and limitations: TCR beta chain V- and J-gene trimming was linked, in a later analysis, to a missense variant in DCLRE1C. Reportedly, fewer N-insertions than the approximately 690-donor mean appeared in an Asian-associated ancestry cluster in a later analysis.

The CDR3 has 13 residues. Germline loops: CDR1 GTSNPN, CDR2 SVGIG (reference sequence). V shed 3 bases and J shed 4 bases, with 12 bases lying between them. The PCR used 60 Vbeta and 13 Jbeta primers. Sequencing was performed with immunoSEQ multiplex PCR; in TCRdb, only in-frame clones are kept and a portion is missing. The data include approximately 140,000 clones; the top ten clones carry around 1.5%. Turning to this clone: Antigen: not known.

Nominally healthy donors provided the samples, though records likely missed some immune exposures. The gene calls are TRBV30 and TRBJ1-1; maybe TRBD1 (5 bases). The sequenced sample consisted of PBMCs. This sequence was found in a woman aged 45 to 65 in good health and CMV-seronegative. CDR3 DNA sequence: TGTGCCTGGAGCGTGGGGGGGGGCACTGAAGCTTTCTTT. Its protein product is CAWSVGGGTEAFF.